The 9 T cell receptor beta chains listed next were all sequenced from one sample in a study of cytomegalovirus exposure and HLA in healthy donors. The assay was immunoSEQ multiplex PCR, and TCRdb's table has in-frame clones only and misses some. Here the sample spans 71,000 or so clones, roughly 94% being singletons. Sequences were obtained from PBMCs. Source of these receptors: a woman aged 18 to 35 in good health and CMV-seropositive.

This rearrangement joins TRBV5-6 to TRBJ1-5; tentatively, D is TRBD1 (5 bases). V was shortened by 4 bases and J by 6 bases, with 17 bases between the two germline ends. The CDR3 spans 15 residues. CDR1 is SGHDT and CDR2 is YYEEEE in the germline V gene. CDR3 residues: CASSLLRGGSQPQHF. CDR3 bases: TGTGCCAGCAGCCTACTTCGGGGGGGAAGTCAGCCCCAGCATTTT.

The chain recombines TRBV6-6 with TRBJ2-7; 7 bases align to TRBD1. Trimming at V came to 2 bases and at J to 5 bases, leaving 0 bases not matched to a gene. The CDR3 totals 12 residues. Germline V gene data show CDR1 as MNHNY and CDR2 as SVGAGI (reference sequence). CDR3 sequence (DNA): TGTGCCAGCAGTTACACAGGGGACGAGCAGTACTTC. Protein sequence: CASSYTGDEQYF.

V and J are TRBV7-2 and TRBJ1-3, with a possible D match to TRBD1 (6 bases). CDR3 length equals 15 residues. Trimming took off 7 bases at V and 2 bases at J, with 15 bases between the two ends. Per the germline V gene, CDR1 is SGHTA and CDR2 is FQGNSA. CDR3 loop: CASTQNRDPGNTIYF. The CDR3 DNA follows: TGTGCCAGCACCCAGAACAGGGACCCTGGAAACACCATATATTTT.

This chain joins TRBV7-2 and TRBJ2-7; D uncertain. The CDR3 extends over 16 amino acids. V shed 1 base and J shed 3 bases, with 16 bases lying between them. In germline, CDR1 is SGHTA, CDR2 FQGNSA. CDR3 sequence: CASSLDFQVEVYEQYF. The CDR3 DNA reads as TGTGCCAGCAGCTTAGATTTCCAGGTGGAAGTCTACGAGCAGTACTTC.

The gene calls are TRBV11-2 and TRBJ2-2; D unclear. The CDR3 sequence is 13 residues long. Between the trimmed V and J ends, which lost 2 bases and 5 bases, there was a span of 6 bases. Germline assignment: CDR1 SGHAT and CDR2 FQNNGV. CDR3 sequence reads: CASSLRRTGELFF. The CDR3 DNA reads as TGTGCCAGCAGCTTAAGGCGGACCGGGGAGCTGTTTTTT.

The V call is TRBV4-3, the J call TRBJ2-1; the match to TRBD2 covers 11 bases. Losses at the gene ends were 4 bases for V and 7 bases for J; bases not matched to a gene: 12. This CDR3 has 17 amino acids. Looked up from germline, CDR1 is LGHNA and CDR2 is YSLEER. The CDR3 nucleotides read TGCGCCAGCAGCCGAAGACTAGCGGGGAGCCTAGGGAATGAGCAGTTCTTC. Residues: CASSRRLAGSLGNEQFF.

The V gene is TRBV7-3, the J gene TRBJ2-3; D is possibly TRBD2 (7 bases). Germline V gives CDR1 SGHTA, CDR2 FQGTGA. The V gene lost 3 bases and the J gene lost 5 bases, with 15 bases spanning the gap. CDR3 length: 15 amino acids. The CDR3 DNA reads TGTGCCAGCAGCTTTACCGGGGGGCCTGGAGATACGCAGTATTTT. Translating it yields CASSFTGGPGDTQYF.

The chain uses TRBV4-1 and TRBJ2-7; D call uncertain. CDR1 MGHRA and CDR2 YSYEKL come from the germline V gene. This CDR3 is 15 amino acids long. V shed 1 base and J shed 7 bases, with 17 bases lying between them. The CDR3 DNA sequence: TGCGCCAGCAGCCAAGGACCGGCGCAGGCATCGGAGCAGTACTTC. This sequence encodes CASSQGPAQASEQYF.

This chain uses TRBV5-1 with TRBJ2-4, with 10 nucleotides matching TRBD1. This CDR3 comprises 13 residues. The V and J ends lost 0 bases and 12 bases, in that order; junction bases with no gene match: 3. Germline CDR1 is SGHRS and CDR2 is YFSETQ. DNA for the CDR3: TGCGCCAGCAGCTTGGTAGGACAGGGGGGTCAGTACTTC. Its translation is CASSLVGQGGQYF.